This T cell receptor (beta chain) was documented in a study of CD8 T cells in Susac syndrome. RNA amounts of about 0.5 to 1 ug underwent reverse transcription with random hexamers. TCRdb reprocessed the immunoSEQ multiplex PCR reads via MiXCR and lists one record per CDR3 protein. The profile shows tens of thousands of distinct CDR3 sequences, 90% to 95% of them singletons. Sequenced material: CD4+ T cells from PBMCs. The origin of this receptor is a human donor with Susac syndrome.

In DNA, the CDR3 is TGCAGTGCCACCTTAGCGGGGGGGCCAGATACGCAGTATTTT. Encoded protein: CSATLAGGPDTQYF. The chain joins TRBV20-1 to TRBJ2-3; 11 positions agree with TRBD2. CDR1 and CDR2 from the germline V gene are DFQATT and SNEGSKA (reference sequence). Trimming at V came to 6 bases and at J to 4 bases, leaving 6 bases not matched to a gene. There are 14 residues in the CDR3.